This T cell receptor (beta chain) was captured in a study of T cells after yellow fever vaccination. General study results and limits: The presence of abundant clonotypes contaminating from the bulk population was possible in FACS-sorted repertoires. Most primary-vaccination clones recurred post-booster (under 98% CD4, 88% CD8). By day 5 rather than day 15, the secondary response had peaked, though it was weaker. The appearance of a small share of clonotypes in both CD4 and CD8 compartments was observed.

TCRdb passed the 5' RACE reads through MiXCR, listing each CDR3 protein once. This table holds 300,000 to 400,000 distinct CDR3 sequences, over 8% found once. The CDR3 is made up of 14 amino acids. The junction had 8 bases not matched to a gene; V was cut back by 5 bases and J by 4 bases. Germline V lookup: CDR1 SGHRS, CDR2 YFSETQ. This clonotype was observed many times. What it recognizes is unknown. This specimen was PBMCs, taken on the day of the first yellow fever vaccination. V usage is TRBV5-1 and J usage is TRBJ2-7, with TRBD1 matching 8 bases. This clonotype was sampled from a man younger than 35 who received the YFV17D yellow fever vaccine. CDR3 residues: CASSPGQGLYEQYF. CDR3 coding DNA: TGCGCCAGCAGTCCCGGACAGGGATTGTACGAGCAGTACTTC.